The 10 T cell receptor beta chains below all came from one sample that was sequenced in a study of CD8 T cells in Susac syndrome. RNA amounts of about 0.5 to 1 ug underwent reverse transcription with random hexamers. TCRdb reprocessed the immunoSEQ multiplex PCR reads via MiXCR and lists one record per CDR3 protein. The sample carries around 45,000 distinct CDR3 sequences, more than 85% recorded once. The source material was CD8+ T cells from PBMCs. These receptors all stem from a human donor in good health.

This clonotype showed up just once. The chain couples TRBV6-6 to TRBJ2-7, with 9 bases fitting TRBD1. V trimming: 7 bases; J trimming: 5 bases; junction bases outside the gene matches: 12. The CDR3 is 15 amino acids. From germline, CDR1 is MNHNY and CDR2 SVGAGI (reference sequence). The CDR3 bases are TGTGCCAGCACCTCCGGGACAGGGACCCCTCACGAGCAGTACTTC. Residues: CASTSGTGTPHEQYF.

J is TRBJ2-5 and V is TRBV11-2; unclear D gene. Germline lookup yields CDR1 SGHAT and CDR2 FQNNGV. Trimming took 3 bases from V and 2 from J, leaving 4 bases between them. The CDR3 has 12 amino acids. CDR3 protein: CASSFWQETQYF. The DNA of the CDR3 is TGTGCCAGCAGCTTTTGGCAAGAGACCCAGTACTTC.

V gene TRBV7-9 combines with J gene TRBJ2-3; 7 nucleotides match TRBD1. Germline CDR1 and CDR2: SEHNR and FQNEAQ (reference sequence). CDR3 length: 16 residues. With V trimmed by 5 bases and J by 6 bases, 14 bases remained unmatched. DNA for the CDR3: TGTGCCAGCAGCAAAGACCGGGACAGAGATTCCGATACGCAGTATTTT. Residues: CASSKDRDRDSDTQYF.

This chain connects TRBV6-2 or TRBV6-3 to TRBJ2-7; unclear D gene. This CDR3 comprises 11 residues. Germline CDR1 reads MNHEY; CDR2 reads SVGEGT. The V and J ends lost 6 bases and 0 bases respectively, with 3 bases between them. Written as DNA, the CDR3 is TGTGCCAGCAGCATCTCCTACGAGCAGTACTTC. It encodes CASSISYEQYF.

The chain carries TRBV2 and TRBJ2-7; 9 positions match TRBD1. The CDR3 extends over 14 amino acids. The J segment lost 6 bases and the V segment lost 7 bases, leaving 10 bases of the junction unmatched. In germline, CDR1 is SNHLY, CDR2 FYNNEI. The CDR3 nucleotides read TGTGCCAGCAAAGAGGGACAGGGAATGTCCGAGCAGTACTTC. Translating gives CASKEGQGMSEQYF.

The chain combines TRBV28 with TRBJ2-3; 15 positions match TRBD2. Trimming removed 6 bases from V and 5 bases from J; junction bases left unmatched: 9. Germline loops: CDR1 MDHEN, CDR2 SYDVKM. The CDR3 is 17 amino acids. The CDR3 DNA sequence: TGTGCCAGCAGGGGACTAGCGGGAGGCTGGGGGGTAGATACGCAGTATTTT. It specifies CASRGLAGGWGVDTQYF. The whole variable domain, remainder taken from reference TRBV28 and TRBJ2-3, is DVKVTQSSRYLVKRTGEKVFLECVQDMDHENMFWYRQDPGLGLRLIYFSYDVKMKEKGDIPEGYSVSREKKERFSLILESASTNQTSMYLCASRGLAGGWGVDTQYFGPGTRLTVL.

The CDR3, as DNA: TGCAGCGTTGAACTAGGGGGACACGTCGGAGAGACCCAGTACTTC. It is translated as CSVELGGHVGETQYF. The chain employs TRBV29-1 and TRBJ2-5, with D possibly being TRBD1 (6 bases). CDR1 SQVTM and CDR2 ANQGSEA come from the germline V gene. This CDR3 is 15 amino acids long. V was cut by 2 bases and J by 4 bases, with 17 bases left in between.

The chain couples TRBV12-3 or TRBV12-4 to TRBJ2-7; D might be TRBD1 (6 bases). With 6 bases removed from V and 3 bases from J, the gap between germline ends came to 12 bases. The CDR3 covers 13 residues. The CDR3 DNA sequence: TGTGCCAGCAGCTACAGGGCGAGCTACGAGCAGTACTTC. It specifies CASSYRASYEQYF.

This clonotype was counted a single time. The gene calls are TRBV2 and TRBJ2-7, with 7 bases identical to TRBD1. The V and J ends lost 3 bases and 8 bases, in that order; junction bases with no gene match: 10. CDR3 size: 14 residues. CDR1 SNHLY and CDR2 FYNNEI come from the germline V gene. The CDR3 nucleotides are TGTGCCAGCAGTGATCCGGACAGGCCTCTCCAGCAGTACTTC. Protein: CASSDPDRPLQQYF. The complete variable domain, with remaining parts taken from reference TRBV2 and TRBJ2-7, reads EPEVTQTPSHQVTQMGQEVILRCVPISNHLYFYWYRQILGQKVEFLVSFYNNEISEKSEIFDDQFSVERPDGSNFTLKIRSTKLEDSAMYFCASSDPDRPLQQYFGPGTRLTVT.

The chain uses TRBV6-5 and TRBJ2-2; no clear D gene. CDR1 is MNHEY and CDR2 is SVGAGI in the germline V gene. The CDR3 sequence is 16 residues long. Between the trimmed V and J ends, which lost 0 bases and 4 bases, there was a span of 12 bases. CDR3 amino acids: CASSYSKTLRTGELFF. The CDR3 coding sequence is TGTGCCAGCAGTTACTCGAAGACCTTACGCACCGGGGAGCTGTTTTTT.